The 23 T cell receptor beta chains in this list originate from one sample, sequenced in a study of blood T cell repertoires in COVID-19. Measured with immunoSEQ multiplex PCR; TCRdb has only the in-frame clones, and not every one. Among 140,000 to 150,000 clones listed, roughly 90% were seen once. Input material: peripheral blood. The receptors originated from a human donor in a cohort sampled during active COVID-19.

This chain uses TRBV19 with TRBJ1-6; 7 nucleotides agree with TRBD1. The CDR3 runs 15 residues. V was pared by 7 bases and J by 3 bases, with 6 bases of the junction left unmatched. Germline CDR1 and CDR2: LNHDA and SQIVND (reference sequence). The CDR3 here is CASKIGGNYNSPLHF. The CDR3 DNA is TGTGCCAGTAAAATAGGGGGCAACTATAATTCACCCCTCCACTTT.

The chain joins TRBV4-3 to TRBJ2-1; tentative D call: TRBD2 (7 bases). Trimming removed 4 bases from V and 6 bases from J, with 13 bases in between. Germline lookup yields CDR1 LGHNA and CDR2 YSLEER. This CDR3 has 14 residues. The CDR3 spells CASSPRGGRNEQFF. As DNA, the CDR3 is TGCGCCAGCAGCCCGAGGGGGGGCCGCAATGAGCAGTTCTTC.

This clone was seen a handful of times. This chain joins TRBV7-9 and TRBJ1-2; 9 positions agree with TRBD1. CDR1 is SEHNR and CDR2 is FQNEAQ in the germline V gene (reference sequence). The CDR3 is 15 residues long. The V gene end was trimmed by 3 bases and the J gene end by 6 bases; junction bases not matched to a gene: 8. The DNA of the CDR3 is TGTGCCAGCAGCTTGGTCACAGGGGGCAGAGATGGCTACACCTTC. It codes for CASSLVTGGRDGYTF.

The rearrangement links TRBV7-3 to TRBJ2-7, with D possibly being TRBD1 (7 bases). Germline CDR1 reads SGHTA; CDR2 reads FQGTGA. The CDR3 is 13 amino acids. Trimming pared 4 bases from V and 6 bases from J, leaving 13 bases between. CDR3: CASSYGQEGEQYF. CDR3 bases: TGTGCCAGCAGCTATGGACAGGAGGGCGAGCAGTACTTC.

The V call is TRBV5-1, the J call TRBJ1-1; D is perhaps TRBD1 (5 bases). In germline, CDR1 is SGHRS, CDR2 YFSETQ. V gave up 3 bases and J gave up 1 base, with 13 bases separating them. This CDR3 comprises 15 residues. CDR3 region: CASSSTGAGNTEAFF. CDR3 DNA: TGCGCCAGCAGCTCCACTGGGGCAGGGAACACTGAAGCTTTCTTT.

Remarks on this clone: A read error may account for a junction end that differs from germline. This chain connects TRBV23-1 to TRBJ2-5; perhaps TRBD2 as D (6 bases). TRBV23-1 is treated as an ORF (open reading frame) with a function not yet certain. The CDR3 runs to 17 residues. The CDR3 sequence: CASSPTTLAARQGTQYF. CDR3 DNA: TGCGCCAGCAGTCCGACAACCTTAGCGGCCCGGCAAGGGACCCAGTACTTC.

V gene TRBV7-9 combines with J gene TRBJ1-4; 7 positions agree with TRBD1. Germline trimming cut 4 bases from V and 7 bases from J; bases unmatched to any gene: 12. The CDR3 has 16 residues. Per the germline V gene, CDR1 is SEHNR and CDR2 is FQNEAQ (reference sequence). DNA of the CDR3: TGTGCCAGCAGCTCCGGACAGGTTGTCTTTAGTGAAAAACTGTTTTTT. Amino acid sequence: CASSSGQVVFSEKLFF.

The J gene is TRBJ1-4, the V gene TRBV4-1; D is uncertain. Germline lookup yields CDR1 MGHRA and CDR2 YSYEKL. The ends were cut back, 3 bases at V and 0 bases at J, with 14 bases in the middle. The CDR3 runs to 17 residues. The CDR3 region has the DNA TGCGCCAGCAGCCAGAAGACGGAGATTGCAACTAATGAAAAACTGTTTTTT. This gives the protein CASSQKTEIATNEKLFF.

The chain's CDR3 is CASSQVEQFNQPQHF. The DNA for the CDR3 is TGCGCCAGCAGCCAAGTGGAACAGTTCAATCAGCCCCAGCATTTT. The J gene is TRBJ1-5, the V gene TRBV4-1; no firm D call. With 1 base removed from V and 3 bases from J, the gap between germline ends came to 10 bases. CDR1 MGHRA and CDR2 YSYEKL come from the germline V gene. This CDR3 contains 15 residues.

The CDR3 region has the DNA TGTGCCAGCAGCTTAACCAGGGAAGAGACCCAGTACTTC. Its translation: CASSLTREETQYF. The rearrangement joins TRBV7-3 to TRBJ2-5; possible D gene TRBD1, 5 bases. The V end lost 0 bases, the J end lost 3 bases, and 5 bases lay between the germline ends. This CDR3 comprises 13 residues. Germline V lookup: CDR1 SGHTA, CDR2 FQGTGA.

The J gene is TRBJ1-2, the V gene TRBV6-2 or TRBV6-3; 9 bases fit TRBD1. Germline CDR1 and CDR2: MNHEY and SVGEGT. Trimming removed 4 bases from V and 2 bases from J; junction bases left unmatched: 5. The CDR3 has 15 residues. CDR3 in amino acids: CASSSGQGLNYGYTF. The CDR3, as DNA: TGTGCCAGCAGTTCCGGACAGGGGCTGAACTATGGCTACACCTTC.

The V call is TRBV5-4, the J call TRBJ2-7; 8 bases align to TRBD1. V trimming: 0 bases; J trimming: 0 bases; junction bases outside the gene matches: 8. The CDR3 is 17 residues long. CDR1 SGHNT and CDR2 YYREEE come from the germline V gene (reference sequence). DNA for the CDR3: TGTGCCAGCAGCTTGGGGACAGGGAGGTGGGACTCCTACGAGCAGTACTTC. It is translated as CASSLGTGRWDSYEQYF.

The count of this clone is one. The chain uses TRBV6-6 and TRBJ2-3, with 10 bases lining up with TRBD2. The germline CDR1 and CDR2 sequences are MNHNY and SVGAGI (reference sequence). J gave up 2 bases and V 1 base, and 3 bases lay outside the gene matches. There are 16 residues in the CDR3. As DNA, the CDR3 is TGTGCCAGCAGTTACTTAACTAGCGGGGTCACAGATACGCAGTATTTT. This sequence encodes CASSYLTSGVTDTQYF.

J is TRBJ1-1 and V is TRBV19; D gene ambiguous. The CDR3 runs to 13 residues. Trimming left V 4 bases short and J 5 bases short, with 11 bases between. Per the germline V gene, CDR1 is LNHDA and CDR2 is SQIVND (reference sequence). CDR3 sequence (DNA): TGTGCCAGTAGTAGGGGTGAGCGGACTGAAGCTTTCTTT. Translating it yields CASSRGERTEAFF.

This sequence joins TRBV6-2 or TRBV6-3 and TRBJ2-1; D not resolved. CDR1 is MNHEY and CDR2 is SVGEGT in the germline V gene. V shed 4 bases and J shed 4 bases, with 11 bases lying between them. The CDR3 runs to 14 residues. The CDR3 here is CASSFITLYNEQFF. In nucleotides, the CDR3 is TGTGCCAGCAGTTTTATTACCCTATACAATGAGCAGTTCTTC.

The chain employs TRBV28 and TRBJ2-1; 12 nucleotides line up with TRBD2. Trimming at V came to 7 bases and at J to 7 bases, leaving 5 bases not matched to a gene. Germline V gene lookup returns CDR1 MDHEN and CDR2 SYDVKM. CDR3 length equals 14 residues. The CDR3 loop reads CASTPSGGVNEQFF. CDR3 nucleotide sequence: TGTGCCAGCACCCCTAGCGGGGGGGTTAATGAGCAGTTCTTC.

The chain carries TRBV5-1 and TRBJ1-2; 7 nucleotides align to TRBD1. CDR3 size: 13 residues. CDR1 SGHRS and CDR2 YFSETQ come from the germline V gene. V was clipped by 1 base and J by 6 bases; unmatched bases: 3. CDR3 sequence: CASSLTGDDGYTF. In DNA form, the CDR3 reads TGCGCCAGCAGCTTGACAGGGGATGATGGCTACACCTTC.

The gene calls are TRBV7-8 and TRBJ2-5, with 10 bases identical to TRBD1. Trimming took 5 bases from V and 2 from J; bases not matched to a gene: 2. In germline, CDR1 is SGHVS, CDR2 FQNEAQ. The CDR3 is 14 residues long. The CDR3 nucleotides are TGTGCCAGCAGCCGGGACAGGGGTCAAGAGACCCAGTACTTC. Translation: CASSRDRGQETQYF.

The chain has TRBV5-1 and TRBJ2-7; D remains ambiguous. Per the germline V gene, CDR1 is SGHRS and CDR2 is YFSETQ. This CDR3 contains 14 residues. V lost 1 base and J lost 2, with 10 bases in between. The CDR3 region has the DNA TGCGCCAGCAGCTTGTCTCCCACTACCTACGAGCAGTACTTC. This codes for CASSLSPTTYEQYF.

The chain employs TRBV19 and TRBJ2-2; D perhaps matches TRBD2 (6 bases). V dropped 8 bases and J dropped 6 bases, with 13 bases sitting between them. The CDR3 length is 13 residues. The germline V gene encodes CDR1 LNHDA and CDR2 SQIVND (reference sequence). DNA for the CDR3: TGTGCCAGTTCCGGGAGTGCTGCCGGGGAGCTGTTTTTT. Its protein product is CASSGSAAGELFF.

This chain connects TRBV27 to TRBJ2-1, with D possibly matching TRBD2 (7 bases). Germline-derived CDR1 and CDR2 are MNHEY and SMNVEV (reference sequence). The CDR3 loop spans 15 amino acids. Between the trimmed V and J ends, which lost 6 bases and 9 bases, there was a span of 21 bases. The CDR3, as DNA: TGTGCCAGCAGCGCCCGGGGGGCGTACGGGGGTGAGCAGTTCTTC. Amino acid sequence: CASSARGAYGGEQFF.

This chain connects TRBV6-5 to TRBJ2-5; weak D call: TRBD2 (5 bases). Germline V gene data show CDR1 as MNHEY and CDR2 as SVGAGI. V gave up 2 bases and J gave up 4 bases, with 11 bases separating them. This CDR3 is built from 14 residues. CDR3 sequence (DNA): TGTGCCAGCAGTTACAAGGACTTGCGAGAGACCCAGTACTTC. Its translation: CASSYKDLRETQYF.

CDR3: CASSLPLTGGVTDTQYF. In DNA form, the CDR3 reads TGTGCCAGCAGCCTCCCCCTTACGGGGGGGGTCACAGATACGCAGTATTTT. This sequence joins TRBV28 and TRBJ2-3, with TRBD2 matching over 8 bases. V trimming: 6 bases; J trimming: 2 bases; junction bases outside the gene matches: 13. Germline values: CDR1 MDHEN, CDR2 SYDVKM. This CDR3 spans 17 amino acids.